This note documents a single T cell receptor beta chain sequence. Its antigen is undetermined. The CDR3 totals 12 residues. The germline V gene encodes CDR1 GTSNPN and CDR2 SVGIG (reference sequence). Trimming shortened V by 7 bases and J by 14 bases, and 18 bases separated the two germline ends. The data were taken from a study of cytomegalovirus exposure and HLA in healthy donors. Study findings and constraints: Relative to the approximately 680-donor mean, N-insertions were reportedly fewer in an Asian-associated ancestry cluster in a later analysis.

The PCR contained 60 Vbeta and 13 Jbeta primers. Measured with immunoSEQ multiplex PCR; TCRdb has only the in-frame clones, and not every one. The table has fewer than 110,000 clones, roughly 82% seen once. This sequence joins TRBV30 and TRBJ1-6; D remains ambiguous. Sequencing input: PBMCs. This clonotype was obtained from a man between 25 and 39 years old in good health and CMV-seropositive. The CDR3 sequence is CASWSRGITLHF. The CDR3 coding sequence is TGTGCCTCATGGTCCCGAGGTATCACCCTCCACTTT. The full variable domain, rest sourced from reference TRBV30 and TRBJ1-6, is SQTIHQWPATLVQPVGSPLSLECTVEGTSNPNLYWYRQAAGRGLQLLFYSVGIGQISSEVPQNLSASRPQDRQFILSSKKLLLSDSGFYLCASWSRGITLHFGNGTRLTVT.